Listed here is a single TCR beta chain. The antigen is not known. This CDR3 region has 18 residues. V lost 0 bases and J lost 3; bases outside the gene matches: 7. Germline V gene data show CDR1 as MNHEY and CDR2 as SMNVEV (reference sequence). This entry comes from a study of CD8+ T cells in alopecia areata. Treatment defined: oral pan-JAK inhibitor, 5-10 mg twice daily. Sequencing templates came from extracted RNA that was reverse transcribed into cDNA. Data came from immunoSEQ multiplex PCR; TCRdb stores just in-frame clones and leaves some out. The profile shows fewer than 250,000 clones, less than 70% of them singletons. Study results and limitations: The study found tofacitinib significantly decreased scalp clonality and expanded CD8+ clones among the top 100.

The sample in question was CD4+ T cells sorted from blood, obtained at week 49, from a patient treated with tofacitinib. The sequence was obtained from a human donor with alopecia areata. This sequence joins TRBV27 and TRBJ1-6, with TRBD1 matching 8 bases. The CDR3 DNA follows: TGTGCCAGCAGTTTATCGTTTGACAGGGGAGTCTATAATTCACCCCTCCACTTT. Protein sequence: CASSLSFDRGVYNSPLHF.